One and the same sample provided the 5 T cell receptor beta chains below, sequenced in a study of OX40 agonist ivuxolimab in advanced cancers. Method: immunoSEQ multiplex PCR; TCRdb's copy keeps in-frame clones and lacks some. The table lists around 95,000 clones, under 95% of them singletons. The sequencing used CD4+ or CD8+ T cells sorted from blood, collected in a trial of the OX40 agonist ivuxolimab. The receptors shown here come from an adult with an advanced solid tumor such as melanoma, head and neck, liver or kidney cancer.

This clone was seen just once. V is TRBV2 and J is TRBJ2-2, with D possibly called TRBD1 or TRBD2 (6 bases each). The V and J ends lost 6 bases and 3 bases respectively, with 11 bases between them. The germline V gene encodes CDR1 SNHLY and CDR2 FYNNEI. The CDR3 consists of 14 residues. CDR3 in DNA: TGTGCCAGCAGCGGGGGCACTGACACCGGGGAGCTGTTTTTT. This sequence encodes CASSGGTDTGELFF.

V is TRBV18 and J is TRBJ2-3; 7 bases line up with TRBD1. The CDR3 runs to 17 residues. V shed 0 bases and J 2 bases; nucleotides not matched to a gene: 8. CDR1 is KGHSH and CDR2 is LQKENI in the germline V gene. The CDR3 region is CASSPPMGQKNTDTQYF. Written as DNA, the CDR3 is TGTGCCAGCTCACCACCTATGGGACAGAAAAACACAGATACGCAGTATTTT.

The J gene is TRBJ1-2, the V gene TRBV5-6; no clear D gene. The CDR3 has 13 amino acids. Germline assignment: CDR1 SGHDT and CDR2 YYEEEE. The V and J ends lost 0 bases and 5 bases respectively, with 8 bases between them. CDR3 DNA sequence: TGTGCCAGCAGCTTGGATGGCCGGTATGGCTACACCTTC. Translated, it gives CASSLDGRYGYTF.

This chain links TRBV5-1 with TRBJ2-3; D not resolved. Deletions cut 1 base from V and 1 base from J, with 7 bases between. Germline CDR1 SGHRS, CDR2 YFSETQ. This CDR3 is 14 amino acids long. The CDR3 sequence: CASSLRNRTDTQYF. CDR3 bases: TGCGCCAGCAGCTTGCGGAACCGCACAGATACGCAGTATTTT.

The rearrangement uses TRBV11-3 and TRBJ2-7, with TRBD2 matching 7 bases. Trimming at V came to 1 base and at J to 1 base, leaving 1 base not matched to a gene. CDR3 length: 14 residues. Germline loops: CDR1 SGHNT, CDR2 YENEEA. CDR3 DNA sequence: TGTGCCAGCAGCTTAGGCGGGAGTTCCTACGAGCAGTACTTC. It translates to CASSLGGSSYEQYF.